The table lists the clone carrying this TCR beta chain with many counts. These data are taken from a study of regulatory T cells in long-lasting Graves disease. The CDR3 runs to 12 residues. CDR1 and CDR2 from the germline V gene are SEHNR and FQNEAQ (reference sequence). V lost 4 bases and J lost 5; bases outside the gene matches: 1. Noted time point: newly diagnosed GD, antithyroid drugs for less than 3 months. Extracted PBMC RNA gave rise to the TCR library. Construction of TCR beta libraries relied on iRepertoire HTBI primers and on Arm-PCR targeting CDR3 regions. TCRdb called the multiplex PCR reads again in MiXCR, with one record for every CDR3 protein. The top ten hold over 15% of the sample, which has 350,000 to 550,000 distinct CDR3 sequences, 14% to 15% seen once. The same data also contributed to another study, on T cells in Graves' hyperthyroidism and ophthalmopathy.

Here the sequenced sample was peripheral blood mononuclear cells (PBMCs), taken at new diagnosis, from a patient treated with antithyroid drugs. The J gene is TRBJ2-7, the V gene TRBV7-9; 8 bases map to TRBD2. The TCR comes from a woman aged 25 to 39 with Graves disease. The CDR3 spells CASSSGGNEQYF. As DNA, the CDR3 is TGTGCCAGCAGCTCGGGGGGGAACGAGCAGTACTTC.